These 6 T cell receptor beta chains were all obtained from the same sample, sequenced in a study of OX40 agonist ivuxolimab in advanced cancers. The library was obtained by the immunoSEQ multiplex PCR assay. This immuneACCESS table, as held by TCRdb, lists in-frame sequences with V and J called but not all clones. Of the missing ones, under half trace to an unresolved V gene in checked studies; the others have no known cause. A total of roughly 48,000 clones appear in this sample, around 85% of them only once. The top ten hold 0.95% to 1.3% of the sample. This specimen was CD4+ or CD8+ T cells sorted from blood, taken in a trial of the OX40 agonist ivuxolimab. The receptors originated from an adult with an advanced solid tumor such as melanoma, head and neck, liver or kidney cancer.

This clone occurred once. The chain employs TRBV6-6 and TRBJ2-2, with D hard to call. The CDR3 loop spans 15 amino acids. V lost 1 base, J lost 0 bases, and 6 bases lay in between. Germline V gene data show CDR1 as MNHNY and CDR2 as SVGAGI (reference sequence). The chain's CDR3 is CASSYLAANTGELFF. The CDR3 DNA sequence: TGTGCCAGCAGTTACTTGGCAGCGAACACCGGGGAGCTGTTTTTT.

A single count supports this clone. This chain uses TRBV18 with TRBJ2-7; 7 bases line up with TRBD1. CDR3 length equals 18 residues. Looked up from germline, CDR1 is KGHSH and CDR2 is LQKENI. J lost 3 bases, V lost 2 bases, and 16 bases had no gene match. DNA of the CDR3: TGTGCCAGCTCACCAAGAGTCAAGGACAGGCCCGGTGTCTACGAGCAGTACTTC. It translates to CASSPRVKDRPGVYEQYF. The full variable domain, its missing parts supplied by reference TRBV18 and TRBJ2-7, is NAGVMQNPRHLVRRRGQEARLRCSPMKGHSHVYWYRQLPEEGLKFMVYLQKENIIDESGMPKERFSAEFPKEGPSILRIQQVVRGDSAAYFCASSPRVKDRPGVYEQYFGPGTRLTVT.

The chain combines TRBV10-3 with TRBJ1-2; D call uncertain. The germline CDR1 and CDR2 sequences are ENHRY and SYGVKD. V shed 8 bases and J shed 5 bases, with 15 bases lying between them. CDR3 length: 13 amino acids. CDR3 loop: CAISSQVEYGYTF. CDR3 sequence (DNA): TGTGCCATCTCTAGCCAGGTTGAATATGGCTACACCTTC.

The CDR3 coding sequence is TGTGCCAAAGACGCTGAAAAACTGTTTTTT. The encoded protein is CAKDAEKLFF. The chain has TRBV6-5 and TRBJ1-4; D is ambiguous. Germline V gene sequence: CDR1 MNHEY, CDR2 SVGAGI. CDR3 length: 10 residues. V dropped 10 bases and J dropped 7 bases, with 7 bases sitting between them.

About this clone itself: Other DNA sequences in this sample translate to the same CDR3. V and J are TRBV5-1 and TRBJ2-3, with D maybe TRBD2 (5 bases). CDR1 is SGHRS and CDR2 is YFSETQ in the germline V gene. Trimming shortened V by 0 bases and J by 0 bases, and 8 bases separated the two germline ends. CDR3 length equals 15 residues. CDR3 protein: CASSLEGGSTDTQYF. The CDR3 nucleotides are TGCGCCAGCAGCTTGGAGGGCGGGAGCACAGATACGCAGTATTTT.

This clone has only one observation. CDR3 sequence reads: CASSDQGAFYGYTF. CDR3 DNA sequence: TGTGCCAGCAGTGACCAAGGGGCCTTCTATGGCTACACCTTC. V is TRBV2 and J is TRBJ1-2, with D perhaps matching TRBD1 (5 bases). The germline V gene has CDR1 SNHLY and CDR2 FYNNEI. CDR3 length equals 14 residues. Trimming stripped 3 bases from V and 4 bases from J, with 12 bases between.